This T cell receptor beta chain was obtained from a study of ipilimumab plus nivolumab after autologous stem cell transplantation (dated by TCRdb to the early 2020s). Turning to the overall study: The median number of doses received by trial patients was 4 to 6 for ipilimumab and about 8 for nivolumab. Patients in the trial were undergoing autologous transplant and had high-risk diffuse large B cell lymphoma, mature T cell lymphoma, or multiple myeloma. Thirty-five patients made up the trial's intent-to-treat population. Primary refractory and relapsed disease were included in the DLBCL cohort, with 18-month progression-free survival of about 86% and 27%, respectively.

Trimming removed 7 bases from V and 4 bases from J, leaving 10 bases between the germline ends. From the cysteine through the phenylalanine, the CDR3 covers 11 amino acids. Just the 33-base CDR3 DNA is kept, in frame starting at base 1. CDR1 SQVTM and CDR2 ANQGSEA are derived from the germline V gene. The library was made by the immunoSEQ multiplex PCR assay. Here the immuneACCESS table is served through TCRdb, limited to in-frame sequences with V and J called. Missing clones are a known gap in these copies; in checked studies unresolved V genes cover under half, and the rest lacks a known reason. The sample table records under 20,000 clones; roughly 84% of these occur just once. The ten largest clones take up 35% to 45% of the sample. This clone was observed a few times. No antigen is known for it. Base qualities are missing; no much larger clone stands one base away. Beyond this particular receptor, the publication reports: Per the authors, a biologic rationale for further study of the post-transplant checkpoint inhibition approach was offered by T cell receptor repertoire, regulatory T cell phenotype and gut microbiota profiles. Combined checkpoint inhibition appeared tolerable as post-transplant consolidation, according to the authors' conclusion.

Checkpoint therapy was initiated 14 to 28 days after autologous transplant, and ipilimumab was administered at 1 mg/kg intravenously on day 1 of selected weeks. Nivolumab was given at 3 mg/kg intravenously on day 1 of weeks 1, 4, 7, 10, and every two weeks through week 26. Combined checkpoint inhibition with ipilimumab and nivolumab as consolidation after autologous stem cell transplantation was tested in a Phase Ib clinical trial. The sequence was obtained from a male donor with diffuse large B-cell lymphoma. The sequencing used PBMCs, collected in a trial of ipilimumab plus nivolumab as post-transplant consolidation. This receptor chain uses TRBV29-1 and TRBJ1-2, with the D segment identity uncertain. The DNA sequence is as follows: TGCAGCGCTGGGATCGTCTATGGCTACACCTTC. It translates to CSAGIVYGYTF.